The 14 T cell receptor beta chains listed next were all sequenced from one sample in a study of shared clonotypes between healthy human individuals. Positive CCR7 selection of CD45RO-negative cells yielded the naive CD8 cells, and terminally differentiated effector memory CD45RA+ cells were excluded. The method was immunoSEQ multiplex PCR; TCRdb's version includes in-frame clones alone and lacks a portion of them. The top ten clones hold roughly 1.7% of a sample with around 1.9 million clones, about 93% of them seen once. Sequencing was carried out using naive CD8+ T cells from PBMCs. All receptors derive from a man aged 18 to 30 in good health. Some clones in this sample may be carry-over from other donors' samples.

This clone was detected only once. The rearrangement uses TRBV27 and TRBJ2-7; weak D call: TRBD2 (5 bases). V lost 5 bases, J lost 3 bases, and 14 bases lay in between. Germline CDR1 MNHEY, CDR2 SMNVEV (reference sequence). The length of the CDR3 is 14 residues. The CDR3 region has the DNA TGTGCCAGCAGTCCGGGTTCGGGATACTACGAGCAGTACTTC. It specifies CASSPGSGYYEQYF.

The chain employs TRBV15 and TRBJ1-5; D call uncertain. The germline V gene encodes CDR1 LNHNV and CDR2 YYDKDF (reference sequence). CDR3 length equals 15 residues. V was pared by 1 base and J by 4 bases, with 11 bases between. The CDR3 loop is CATSRAQEGNQPQHF. CDR3 DNA: TGTGCCACCAGCAGAGCTCAGGAGGGTAATCAGCCCCAGCATTTT.

The J gene is TRBJ2-6, the V gene TRBV7-9; a weak D match, TRBD2 (6 bases). CDR1 is SEHNR and CDR2 is FQNEAQ in the germline V gene (reference sequence). V shed 5 bases and J shed 0 bases, with 20 bases lying between them. The CDR3 sequence is 19 residues long. Here the CDR3 DNA reads TGTGCCAGCAGCCTAAGCGGCGGAGGGGCCCTCTCTGGGGCCAACGTCCTGACTTTC. It is translated as CASSLSGGGALSGANVLTF. Together with reference TRBV7-9 and TRBJ2-6, the CDR3 gives the full variable domain: DTGVSQNPRHKITKRGQNVTFRCDPISEHNRLYWYRQTLGQGPEFLTYFQNEAQLEKSRLLSDRFSAERPKGSFSTLEIQRTEQGDSAMYLCASSLSGGGALSGANVLTFGAGSRLTVL.

CDR3 DNA sequence: TGTGCCAGCAGCTTTAAGACGACCGGGGAGCTGTTTTTT. As protein: CASSFKTTGELFF. The chain links TRBV7-6 to TRBJ2-2, with D unclear. Germline V gene data show CDR1 as SGHVS and CDR2 as FNYEAQ. The CDR3 has 13 amino acids. With 3 bases removed from V and 5 bases from J, the gap between germline ends came to 7 bases.

This chain uses TRBV14 with TRBJ2-5, with D perhaps matching TRBD2 (6 bases). The CDR3 consists of 16 residues. The V end lost 1 base, the J end lost 2 bases, and 14 bases lay between the germline ends. Germline V CDR1 and CDR2: SGHDN, FVKESK. In DNA, the CDR3 is TGTGCCAGCAGCCAAGGCGGCAGCGGGTGGCAAGAGACCCAGTACTTC. Translating it yields CASSQGGSGWQETQYF.

The rearrangement links TRBV7-9 to TRBJ2-7, with TRBD1 matching 9 bases. The CDR3 covers 15 residues. J lost 1 base, V lost 5 bases, and 6 bases had no gene match. From germline, CDR1 is SEHNR and CDR2 FQNEAQ (reference sequence). The CDR3 DNA sequence: TGTGCCAGCAGCCTAGACAGGGGGATTTCCTACGAGCAGTACTTC. This codes for CASSLDRGISYEQYF.

This clone was observed a single time. This sequence joins TRBV13 and TRBJ2-1; unclear D gene. The CDR3 spans 14 residues. Trimming left V 2 bases short and J 9 bases short, with 14 bases between. The germline gives CDR1 PRHDT, CDR2 FYEKMQ (reference sequence). CDR3 protein: CASSLRLGLGEQFF. CDR3 nucleotide sequence: TGTGCCAGCAGCTTAAGGCTAGGGCTCGGTGAGCAGTTCTTC.

The rearrangement joins TRBV5-6 to TRBJ2-1, with 7 bases lining up with TRBD1. Germline V gene data show CDR1 as SGHDT and CDR2 as YYEEEE. The CDR3 sequence is 15 residues long. Unmatched junction bases numbered 10, after V lost 3 bases and J lost 7 bases. The DNA of the CDR3 is TGTGCCAGCAGCTCGACAGGGTGGGGAAGGAATGAGCAGTTCTTC. Translating gives CASSSTGWGRNEQFF.

The chain has TRBV27 and TRBJ2-1, with 11 bases aligning to TRBD2. V shed 4 bases and J 8 bases; nucleotides not matched to a gene: 10. The CDR3 extends over 16 amino acids. CDR1 is MNHEY, CDR2 SMNVEV, per germline (reference sequence). The CDR3 DNA sequence: TGTGCCAGCAGTTCCCTTAGCGGGAGGGCCGCTCATGAGCAGTTCTTC. This codes for CASSSLSGRAAHEQFF.

V and J are TRBV28 and TRBJ2-7; 7 bases align to TRBD1. This CDR3 region has 15 residues. The germline V gene has CDR1 MDHEN and CDR2 SYDVKM. With V trimmed by 6 bases and J by 1 base, 9 bases remained unmatched. This CDR3 reads CASSPFTGQSYEQYF. CDR3 bases: TGTGCCAGCAGCCCTTTCACGGGACAGTCCTACGAGCAGTACTTC.

This chain uses TRBV9 with TRBJ1-3, with D possibly being TRBD1 (5 bases). CDR1 is SGDLS and CDR2 is YYNGEE in the germline V gene. Trimming removed 2 bases at V and 1 base at J, with 13 bases between. This CDR3 is built from 16 residues. CDR3 bases: TGTGCCAGCAGCGTTGGAGGGGACCTATCTGGAAACACCATATATTTT. Encoded protein: CASSVGGDLSGNTIYF.

This chain joins TRBV11-2 and TRBJ2-7; D unclear. Germline CDR1 is SGHAT and CDR2 is FQNNGV. The CDR3 is 12 residues long. Trimming pared 4 bases from V and 2 bases from J, leaving 6 bases between. The CDR3 here is CASSSQTYEQYF. The CDR3 bases are TGTGCCAGCAGCTCGCAGACCTACGAGCAGTACTTC.

The chain uses TRBV27 and TRBJ1-5, with 10 bases fitting TRBD1. The germline gives CDR1 MNHEY, CDR2 SMNVEV (reference sequence). The CDR3 sequence is 15 residues long. V gave up 6 bases and J gave up 6 bases; unmatched junction bases: 8. CDR3: CASSPGQGITQPQHF. Here the CDR3 DNA reads TGTGCCAGCAGCCCGGGACAGGGGATAACTCAGCCCCAGCATTTT.

Note on this clone: Distinct nucleotide sequences in the sample also encode this CDR3. The rearrangement uses TRBV7-9 and TRBJ1-3; D not resolved. The CDR3 runs 12 residues. V was shortened by 5 bases and J by 8 bases, with 10 bases between the two germline ends. Germline CDR1 reads SEHNR; CDR2 reads FQNEAQ (reference sequence). CDR3 residues: CASSLGGDTIYF. The CDR3 DNA reads as TGTGCCAGCAGCCTAGGTGGTGACACCATATATTTT. Drawing the rest from reference TRBV7-9 and TRBJ1-3, the complete variable domain is DTGVSQNPRHKITKRGQNVTFRCDPISEHNRLYWYRQTLGQGPEFLTYFQNEAQLEKSRLLSDRFSAERPKGSFSTLEIQRTEQGDSAMYLCASSLGGDTIYFGEGSWLTVV.